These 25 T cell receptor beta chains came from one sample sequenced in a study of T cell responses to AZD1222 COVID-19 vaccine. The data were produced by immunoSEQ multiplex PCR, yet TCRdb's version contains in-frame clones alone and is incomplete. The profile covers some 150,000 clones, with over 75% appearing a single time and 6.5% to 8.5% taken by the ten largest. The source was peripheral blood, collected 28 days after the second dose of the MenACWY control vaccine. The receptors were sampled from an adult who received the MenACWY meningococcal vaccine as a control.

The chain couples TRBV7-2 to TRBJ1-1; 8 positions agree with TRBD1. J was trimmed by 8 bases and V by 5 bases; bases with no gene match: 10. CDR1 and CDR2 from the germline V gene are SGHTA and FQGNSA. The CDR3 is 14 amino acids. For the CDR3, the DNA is TGTGCCAGCAGCGCTACCAGGACAGGGCGCGAAGCTTTCTTT. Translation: CASSATRTGREAFF. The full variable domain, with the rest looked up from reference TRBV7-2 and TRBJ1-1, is GAGVSQSPSNKVTEKGKDVELRCDPISGHTALYWYRQSLGQGLEFLIYFQGNSAPDKSGLPSDRFSAERTGGSVSTLTIQRTQQEDSAVYLCASSATRTGREAFFGQGTRLTVV.

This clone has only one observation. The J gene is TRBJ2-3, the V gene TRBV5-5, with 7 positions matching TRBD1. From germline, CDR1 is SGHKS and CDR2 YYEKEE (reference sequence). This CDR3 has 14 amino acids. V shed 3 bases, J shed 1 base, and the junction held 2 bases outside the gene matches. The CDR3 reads CASSSQGGTDTQYF. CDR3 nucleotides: TGTGCCAGCAGCTCCCAGGGGGGCACAGATACGCAGTATTTT.

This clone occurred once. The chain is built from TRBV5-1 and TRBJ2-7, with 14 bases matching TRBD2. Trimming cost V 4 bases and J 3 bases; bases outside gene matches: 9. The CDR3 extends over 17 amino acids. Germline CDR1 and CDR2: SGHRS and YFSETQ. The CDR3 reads CASSMGTSGRSHYEQYF. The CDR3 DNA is TGCGCCAGCAGCATGGGGACTAGCGGGAGATCCCACTACGAGCAGTACTTC.

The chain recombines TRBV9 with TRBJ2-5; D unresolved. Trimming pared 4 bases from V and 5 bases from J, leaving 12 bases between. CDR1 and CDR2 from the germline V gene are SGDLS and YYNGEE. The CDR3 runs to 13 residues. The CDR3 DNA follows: TGTGCCAGCAGCCTATCCCACGAGGAGACCCAGTACTTC. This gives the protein CASSLSHEETQYF.

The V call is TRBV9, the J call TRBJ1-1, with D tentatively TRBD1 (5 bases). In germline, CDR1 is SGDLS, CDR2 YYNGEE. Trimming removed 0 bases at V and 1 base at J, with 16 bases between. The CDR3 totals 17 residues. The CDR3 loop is CASSVEAGPRGNTEAFF. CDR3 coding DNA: TGTGCCAGCAGCGTAGAGGCAGGGCCCCGGGGGAACACTGAAGCTTTCTTT.

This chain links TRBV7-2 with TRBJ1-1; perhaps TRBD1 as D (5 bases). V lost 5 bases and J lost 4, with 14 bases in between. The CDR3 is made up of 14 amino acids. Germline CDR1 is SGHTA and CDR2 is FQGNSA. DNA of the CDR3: TGTGCCAGCAGCCGCGGTGGGGGGAGCACTGAAGCTTTCTTT. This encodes CASSRGGGSTEAFF.

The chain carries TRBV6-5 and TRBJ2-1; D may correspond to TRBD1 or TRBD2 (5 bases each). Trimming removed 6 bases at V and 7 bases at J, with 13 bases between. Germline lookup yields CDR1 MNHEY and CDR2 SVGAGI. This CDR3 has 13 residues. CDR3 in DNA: TGTGCCAGCAGACAGGAGGCGAGAAATGAGCAGTTCTTC. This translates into CASRQEARNEQFF.

The CDR3 is CASSPRTDYNSPLHF. DNA of the CDR3: TGTGCCAGCAGCCCACGGACAGACTATAATTCACCCCTCCACTTT. The chain uses TRBV7-2 and TRBJ1-6; D possibly corresponds to TRBD1 (6 bases). The germline CDR1 and CDR2 sequences are SGHTA and FQGNSA. This CDR3 comprises 15 residues. Between the trimmed V and J ends, which lost 5 bases and 3 bases, there was a span of 11 bases.

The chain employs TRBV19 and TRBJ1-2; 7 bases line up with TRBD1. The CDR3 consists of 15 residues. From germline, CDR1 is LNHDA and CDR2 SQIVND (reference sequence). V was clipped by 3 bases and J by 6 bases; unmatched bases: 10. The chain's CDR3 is CASSIGQGVKNGYTF. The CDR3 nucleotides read TGTGCCAGTAGTATTGGGCAGGGGGTTAAGAATGGCTACACCTTC.

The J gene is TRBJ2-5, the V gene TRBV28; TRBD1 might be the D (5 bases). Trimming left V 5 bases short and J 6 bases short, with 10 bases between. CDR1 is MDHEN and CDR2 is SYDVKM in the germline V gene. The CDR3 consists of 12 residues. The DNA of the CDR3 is TGTGCCAGCAGTCTCCAGGGAAAGACCCAGTACTTC. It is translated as CASSLQGKTQYF.

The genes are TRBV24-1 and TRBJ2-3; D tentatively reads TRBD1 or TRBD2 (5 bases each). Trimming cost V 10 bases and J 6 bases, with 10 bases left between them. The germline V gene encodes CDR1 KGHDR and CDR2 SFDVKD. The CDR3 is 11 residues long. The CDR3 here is CATEGYDTQYF. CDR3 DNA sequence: TGTGCCACTGAGGGGTACGATACGCAGTATTTT.

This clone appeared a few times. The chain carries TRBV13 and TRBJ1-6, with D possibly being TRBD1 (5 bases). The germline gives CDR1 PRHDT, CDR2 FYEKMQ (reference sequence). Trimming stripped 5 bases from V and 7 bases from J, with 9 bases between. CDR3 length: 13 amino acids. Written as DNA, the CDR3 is TGTGCCAGCAGCCAATACAGGAATTCACCCCTCCACTTT. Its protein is CASSQYRNSPLHF.

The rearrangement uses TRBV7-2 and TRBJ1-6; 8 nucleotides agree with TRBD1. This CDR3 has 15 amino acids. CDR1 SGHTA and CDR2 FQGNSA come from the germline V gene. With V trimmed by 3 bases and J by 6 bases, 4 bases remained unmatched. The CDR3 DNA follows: TGTGCCAGCAGCTTGGGACAGGTTTCTAATTCACCCCTCCACTTT. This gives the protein CASSLGQVSNSPLHF.

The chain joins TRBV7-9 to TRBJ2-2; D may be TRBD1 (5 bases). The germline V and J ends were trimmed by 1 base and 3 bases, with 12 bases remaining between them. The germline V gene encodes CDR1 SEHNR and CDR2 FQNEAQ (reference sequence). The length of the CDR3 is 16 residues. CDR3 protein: CASSLEGAPYTGELFF. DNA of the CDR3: TGTGCCAGCAGCTTAGAAGGGGCCCCCTACACCGGGGAGCTGTTTTTT. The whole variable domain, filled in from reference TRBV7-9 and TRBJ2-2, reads DTGVSQNPRHKITKRGQNVTFRCDPISEHNRLYWYRQTLGQGPEFLTYFQNEAQLEKSRLLSDRFSAERPKGSFSTLEIQRTEQGDSAMYLCASSLEGAPYTGELFFGEGSRLTVL.

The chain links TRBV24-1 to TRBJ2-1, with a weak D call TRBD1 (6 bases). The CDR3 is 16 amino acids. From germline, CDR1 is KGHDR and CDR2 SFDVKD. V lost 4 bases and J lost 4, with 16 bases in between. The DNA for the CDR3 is TGTGCCACCAGTGACTCCGGGCGGACAGCATACAATGAGCAGTTCTTC. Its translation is CATSDSGRTAYNEQFF.

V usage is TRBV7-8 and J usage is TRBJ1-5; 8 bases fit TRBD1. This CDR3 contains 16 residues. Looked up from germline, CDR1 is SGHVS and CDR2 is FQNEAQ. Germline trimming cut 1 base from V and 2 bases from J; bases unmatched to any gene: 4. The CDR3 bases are TGTGCCAGCAGCTTAGGGACAGGGTGGCGCAATCAGCCCCAGCATTTT. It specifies CASSLGTGWRNQPQHF.

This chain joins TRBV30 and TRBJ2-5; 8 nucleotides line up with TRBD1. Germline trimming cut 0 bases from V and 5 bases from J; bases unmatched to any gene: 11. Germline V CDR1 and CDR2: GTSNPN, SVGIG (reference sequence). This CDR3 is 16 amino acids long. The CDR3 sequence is CAWSVGQGAGGETQYF. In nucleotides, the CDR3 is TGTGCCTGGAGTGTAGGGCAGGGGGCAGGAGGGGAGACCCAGTACTTC.

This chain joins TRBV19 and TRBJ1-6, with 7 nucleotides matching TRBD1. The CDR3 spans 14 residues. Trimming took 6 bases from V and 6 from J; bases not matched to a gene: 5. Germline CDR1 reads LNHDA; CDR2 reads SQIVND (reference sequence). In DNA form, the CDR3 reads TGTGCCAGTAGCCCGACAGGGATTAATTCACCCCTCCACTTT. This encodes CASSPTGINSPLHF.

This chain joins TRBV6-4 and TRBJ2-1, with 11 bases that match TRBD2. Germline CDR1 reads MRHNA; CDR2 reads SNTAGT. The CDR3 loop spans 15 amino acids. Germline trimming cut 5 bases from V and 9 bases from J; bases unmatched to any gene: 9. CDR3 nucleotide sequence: TGTGCCAGCAGTAGCGCTAGCGGGGGGTTTGGTGAGCAGTTCTTC. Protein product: CASSSASGGFGEQFF.

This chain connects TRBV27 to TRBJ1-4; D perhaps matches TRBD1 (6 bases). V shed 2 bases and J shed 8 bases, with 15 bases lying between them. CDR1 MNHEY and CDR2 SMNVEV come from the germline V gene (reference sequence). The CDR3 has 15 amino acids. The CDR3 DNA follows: TGTGCCAGCAGTTTACAGTGGGGGGCCTGGGAAAAACTGTTTTTT. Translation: CASSLQWGAWEKLFF.

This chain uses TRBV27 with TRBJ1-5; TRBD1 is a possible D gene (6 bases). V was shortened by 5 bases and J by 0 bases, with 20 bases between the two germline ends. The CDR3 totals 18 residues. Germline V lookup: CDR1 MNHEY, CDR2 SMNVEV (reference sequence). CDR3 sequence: CASSPLKTGQDSNQPQHF. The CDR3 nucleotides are TGTGCCAGCAGTCCCTTAAAAACAGGGCAGGATAGCAATCAGCCCCAGCATTTT.

The CDR3 DNA reads TGTGCCAGCAGCGTAGACGGTCCCTCCTACAATGAGCAGTTCTTC. This translates into CASSVDGPSYNEQFF. V is TRBV9 and J is TRBJ2-1, with D unresolved. CDR1 and CDR2 from the germline V gene are SGDLS and YYNGEE. The CDR3 is 15 residues long. With 0 bases removed from V and 0 bases from J, the gap between germline ends came to 7 bases.

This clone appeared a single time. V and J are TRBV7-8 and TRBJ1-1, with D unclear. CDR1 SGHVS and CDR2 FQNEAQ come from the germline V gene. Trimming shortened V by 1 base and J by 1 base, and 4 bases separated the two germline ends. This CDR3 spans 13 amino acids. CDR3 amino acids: CASSLDTNTEAFF. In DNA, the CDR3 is TGTGCCAGCAGCTTAGATACGAACACTGAAGCTTTCTTT.

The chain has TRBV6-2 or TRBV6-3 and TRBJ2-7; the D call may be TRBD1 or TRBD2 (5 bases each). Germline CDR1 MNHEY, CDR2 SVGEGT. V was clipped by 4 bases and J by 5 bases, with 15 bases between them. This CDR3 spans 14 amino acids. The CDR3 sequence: CASSFQWGSHEQYF. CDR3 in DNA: TGTGCCAGCAGTTTTCAATGGGGGAGCCACGAGCAGTACTTC.

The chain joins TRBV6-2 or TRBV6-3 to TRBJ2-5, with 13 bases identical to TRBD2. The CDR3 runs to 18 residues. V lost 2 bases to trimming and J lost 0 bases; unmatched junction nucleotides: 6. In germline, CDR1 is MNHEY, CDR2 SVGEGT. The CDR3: CASSYLLGLAGDQETQYF. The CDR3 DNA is TGTGCCAGCAGTTACCTCCTTGGACTAGCGGGGGACCAAGAGACCCAGTACTTC.